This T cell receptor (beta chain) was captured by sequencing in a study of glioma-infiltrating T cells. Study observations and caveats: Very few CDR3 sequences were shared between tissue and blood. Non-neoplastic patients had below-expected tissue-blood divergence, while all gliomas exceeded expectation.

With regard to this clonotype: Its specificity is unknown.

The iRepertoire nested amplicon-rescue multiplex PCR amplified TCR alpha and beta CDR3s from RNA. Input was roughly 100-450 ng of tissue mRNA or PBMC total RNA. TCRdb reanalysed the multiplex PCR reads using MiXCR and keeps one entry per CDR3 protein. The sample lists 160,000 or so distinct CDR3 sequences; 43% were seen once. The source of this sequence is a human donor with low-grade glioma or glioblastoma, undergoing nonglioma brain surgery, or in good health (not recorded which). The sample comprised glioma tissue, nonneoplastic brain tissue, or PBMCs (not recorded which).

Written as DNA, the CDR3 is TGCGCCAGCAGGCTTACAGGGCGCACAGATACGCAGTATTTT. This encodes CASRLTGRTDTQYF. This chain links TRBV5-1 with TRBJ2-3; possibly TRBD1 for D (6 bases). Germline V CDR1 and CDR2: SGHRS, YFSETQ. CDR3 length: 14 amino acids. With 5 bases removed from V and 1 base from J, the gap between germline ends came to 11 bases.